Listed here are 8 T cell receptor beta chains from one sample, sequenced in a study of T-cell reconstitution after alpha-beta-depleted transplantation in children. Preparation of the TCRbeta library used unique molecular identifiers. TCRdb fed the PCR reads into MiXCR, producing one record per CDR3 protein. The repertoire holds 450,000 to 550,000 distinct CDR3 sequences, with over 10% as singletons. The sequenced sample was PBMCs, mostly from graft donor cells, obtained 180 days after TCRalphabeta/CD19-depleted stem cell transplant. These receptors all come from a female patient under 10 years old who had a stem cell transplant for aplastic anemia, so the T cells may come from the graft donor.

In this sample, this clonotype turned up many times. This chain joins TRBV20-1 and TRBJ2-1; D is uncertain. Trimming stripped 4 bases from V and 5 bases from J, with 18 bases between. The CDR3 is 15 amino acids. From germline, CDR1 is DFQATT and CDR2 SNEGSKA (reference sequence). The CDR3 sequence is CSAINPGYPNNEQFF. The CDR3 bases are TGCAGTGCTATCAACCCGGGTTACCCTAACAATGAGCAGTTCTTC.

A single count supports this clonotype. It may be a read error: a sequence one base away is much more abundant. The V call is TRBV12-3 or TRBV12-4, the J call TRBJ1-1; TRBD1 might be the D (5 bases). This CDR3 is 13 amino acids long. This CDR3 is CASSLGDGSDAFF. The CDR3 region has the DNA TGTGCCAGCAGTTTGGGGGACGGCTCTGACGCTTTCTTT.

This clonotype was counted a few times. The V and J genes are TRBV5-1 and TRBJ1-2, with TRBD1 matching over 8 bases. The CDR3 contains 13 residues. Germline V lookup: CDR1 SGHRS, CDR2 YFSETQ. The trim removed 0 bases at V and 7 bases at J, leaving 2 bases unmatched. Here the CDR3 reads CASSLAGGLGYTF. As DNA, the CDR3 is TGCGCCAGCAGCTTGGCAGGGGGCCTTGGCTACACCTTC.

The chain recombines TRBV27 with TRBJ1-2; D call uncertain. Trimming removed 2 bases at V and 7 bases at J, with 17 bases between. CDR3 length equals 15 residues. Per the germline V gene, CDR1 is MNHEY and CDR2 is SMNVEV (reference sequence). The CDR3 loop is CASSLIPVYSFGYTF. The CDR3 nucleotides read TGTGCCAGCAGTTTAATCCCTGTTTACAGTTTTGGCTACACCTTC.

There are a few counts of this clonotype. This rearrangement joins TRBV20-1 to TRBJ1-1; the D is unclear. In germline, CDR1 is DFQATT, CDR2 SNEGSKA (reference sequence). This CDR3 is built from 8 residues. Trimming took 6 bases from V and 11 from J, leaving 7 bases between them. The CDR3 spells CSATYAFF. CDR3 in DNA: TGCAGTGCCACATACGCTTTCTTT.

The chain joins TRBV7-8 to TRBJ2-7; 9 nucleotides align to TRBD1. This CDR3 has 16 amino acids. In germline, CDR1 is SGHVS, CDR2 FQNEAQ. The V gene end was trimmed by 5 bases and the J gene end by 5 bases; junction bases not matched to a gene: 13. CDR3 region: CASSNRVGQGSHEQYV. In nucleotides, the CDR3 is TGTGCCAGCAGCAATAGGGTGGGACAGGGTTCCCACGAGCAGTACGTC.

This clonotype was counted only a few times. V gene TRBV7-2 combines with J gene TRBJ1-6; D is uncertain. Germline CDR1 is SGHTA and CDR2 is FQGNSA. V dropped 0 bases and J dropped 10 bases, with 7 bases sitting between them. The CDR3 consists of 13 residues. Here the CDR3 reads CASSLAEESPLHF. The CDR3 DNA reads as TGTGCCAGCAGCTTAGCGGAAGAATCACCCCTCCACTTT.

The V call is TRBV14, the J call TRBJ2-1, with 7 bases that match TRBD1. Germline V gene data show CDR1 as SGHDN and CDR2 as FVKESK. With V trimmed by 1 base and J by 0 bases, 9 bases remained unmatched. This CDR3 comprises 18 residues. The CDR3 DNA is TGTGCCAGCAGCCAAGTGGGGACAGTGGCCCCCTCCTACAATGAGCAGTTCTTC. Amino acid sequence: CASSQVGTVAPSYNEQFF.